The source of this T cell receptor (beta chain) is a study of blood T cell repertoires in COVID-19. Study-level information: COVID-19 samples from acute and convalescent phases originated in the United States, Italy and Spain. Nucleic acid was either cDNA or gDNA, and it came from T cells, B-cell-depleted T cells, or PBMCs.

In the source study's methods: By means of reference gene primer amplification, nucleated cell counts were estimated. Generated by immunoSEQ multiplex PCR, the TCRdb table keeps only in-frame clones and is missing some. That table furnishes V, J and clone size, whereas the DNA furnished D and trimming. The top ten hold 0.8% to 0.9% of the sample, which has roughly 460,000 clones, about 87% seen once. The Seattle site enrolled patients during active infection and followed them longitudinally. The CDR3 has 15 residues. In germline, CDR1 is GTSNPN, CDR2 SVGIG (reference sequence). V dropped 2 bases and J dropped 2 bases, with 14 bases sitting between them. This clone was seen only a few times.

The chain links TRBV30 to TRBJ2-3; D is possibly TRBD2 (5 bases). The clonotype comes from a man between 18 and 29 years old with COVID-19, enrolled during active disease. Specimen: peripheral blood. For the CDR3, the DNA is TGTGCCTGGAGTCTGGGAGCTAGTCTCACAGATACGCAGTATTTT. It yields the protein CAWSLGASLTDTQYF.